These 11 T cell receptor beta chains originate from one sample sequenced in a study of PD-1 blockade in classical Hodgkin lymphoma. All patients experienced relapse after autologous stem cell transplantation, and brentuximab vedotin exposure was variable. Sequenced by immunoSEQ multiplex PCR; TCRdb stores in-frame clones only, minus some. This table has roughly 140,000 clones, about 78% appearing once. This sample comprised peripheral blood mononuclear cells (PBMCs), obtained before the second cycle of nivolumab. Receptor source: a human donor with classical Hodgkin lymphoma.

This chain joins TRBV6-5 and TRBJ2-5, with a possible D match to TRBD1 (6 bases). Looked up from germline, CDR1 is MNHEY and CDR2 is SVGAGI. V dropped 2 bases and J dropped 4 bases, with 11 bases sitting between them. This CDR3 has 14 residues. The chain's CDR3 is CASSYTGWGETQYF. Written as DNA, the CDR3 is TGTGCCAGCAGTTACACAGGGTGGGGAGAGACCCAGTACTTC.

The chain carries TRBV10-3 and TRBJ1-4, with D unclear. CDR3 length equals 13 residues. Germline V lookup: CDR1 ENHRY, CDR2 SYGVKD. Between the trimmed V and J ends, which lost 10 bases and 0 bases, there was a span of 9 bases. Written as DNA, the CDR3 is TGTGCCACCGGAGTTGCAACTAATGAAAAACTGTTTTTT. It encodes CATGVATNEKLFF.

The chain links TRBV6-5 to TRBJ2-1, with 7 nucleotides matching TRBD1. Germline V lookup: CDR1 MNHEY, CDR2 SVGAGI. The CDR3 covers 15 residues. Unmatched junction bases numbered 3, after V lost 0 bases and J lost 4 bases. DNA of the CDR3: TGTGCCAGCAGTTACTCGACCAGGGGGTACAATGAGCAGTTCTTC. It yields the protein CASSYSTRGYNEQFF.

The chain has TRBV7-9 and TRBJ1-4; no definite D call. V was pared by 4 bases and J by 3 bases, with 6 bases between. This CDR3 comprises 13 residues. Germline V CDR1 and CDR2: SEHNR, FQNEAQ (reference sequence). The CDR3 reads CASSYGANEKLFF. For the CDR3, the DNA is TGTGCCAGCAGCTACGGGGCTAATGAAAAACTGTTTTTT.

In this sample, this clone turned up once. V is TRBV19 and J is TRBJ1-1; 11 bases line up with TRBD1. The V gene end was trimmed by 6 bases and the J gene end by 9 bases; junction bases not matched to a gene: 9. The germline V gene has CDR1 LNHDA and CDR2 SQIVND (reference sequence). This CDR3 contains 14 residues. The CDR3: CASRLDRGHKKAFF. The CDR3 nucleotides are TGTGCCAGTAGATTGGACAGGGGGCATAAAAAAGCTTTCTTT.

This clone was counted once. V and J are TRBV7-8 and TRBJ2-5; 11 bases map to TRBD2. The germline V gene encodes CDR1 SGHVS and CDR2 FQNEAQ. There are 15 residues in the CDR3. The J segment lost 4 bases and the V segment lost 6 bases, leaving 7 bases of the junction unmatched. CDR3 residues: CASRTTGTSGETQYF. CDR3 in DNA: TGTGCCAGCAGAACCACCGGGACTAGCGGAGAGACCCAGTACTTC. Full variable domain (missing parts from reference TRBV7-8 and TRBJ2-5): GAGVSQSPRYKVAKRGQDVALRCDPISGHVSLFWYQQALGQGPEFLTYFQNEAQLDKSGLPSDRFFAERPEGSVSTLKIQRTQQEDSAVYLCASRTTGTSGETQYFGPGTRLLVL.

This chain connects TRBV28 to TRBJ1-3; TRBD1 is a possible D gene (6 bases). CDR1 is MDHEN, CDR2 SYDVKM, per germline. V was trimmed by 7 bases and J by 2 bases, leaving 12 bases between them. CDR3 length: 14 residues. The CDR3 region is CASITGQPGNTIYF. CDR3 sequence (DNA): TGTGCCAGCATTACCGGACAGCCTGGAAACACCATATATTTT.

The chain couples TRBV10-3 to TRBJ2-5; no clear D. V was pared by 4 bases and J by 2 bases, with 5 bases between. The CDR3 loop spans 12 amino acids. The germline V gene has CDR1 ENHRY and CDR2 SYGVKD. The CDR3 DNA reads TGTGCCATCAGTGCCCCTCAAGAGACCCAGTACTTC. It encodes CAISAPQETQYF.

This clone was counted between two and nine times. This sequence joins TRBV5-4 and TRBJ2-2; D ambiguous. Germline CDR1 reads SGHNT; CDR2 reads YYREEE (reference sequence). The V gene lost 2 bases and the J gene lost 2 bases, with 10 bases spanning the gap. The CDR3 has 15 residues. In DNA, the CDR3 is TGTGCCAGCAGCTTCTCCGGGTTTAACACCGGGGAGCTGTTTTTT. Translation: CASSFSGFNTGELFF.

V usage is TRBV7-3 and J usage is TRBJ2-5; 7 bases match TRBD1. The CDR3 consists of 13 residues. V dropped 6 bases and J dropped 2; count of bases not matched to a gene: 3. Germline CDR1 and CDR2: SGHTA and FQGTGA. The CDR3 reads CASSKGQQETQYF. CDR3 in DNA: TGTGCCAGCAGTAAGGGACAGCAAGAGACCCAGTACTTC.

The rearrangement uses TRBV9 and TRBJ2-6; a weak D match, TRBD1 (5 bases). Germline V lookup: CDR1 SGDLS, CDR2 YYNGEE. V gave up 4 bases and J gave up 0 bases, with 11 bases separating them. CDR3 length equals 16 residues. CDR3 sequence reads: CASSSGHFSGANVLTF. The CDR3 DNA follows: TGTGCCAGCAGCTCCGGACACTTCTCTGGGGCCAACGTCCTGACTTTC.